This T cell receptor (beta chain) was identified in a study of T cell responses to AZD1222 COVID-19 vaccine. Study-wide results and limits: Only a handful of individuals given AZD1222 were seropositive at baseline. Clonal diversity was possibly underestimated, and the donors were mostly white British, with more females.

The CDR3 extends over 14 amino acids. The germline V and J ends were trimmed by 6 bases and 1 base, with 12 bases remaining between them. Germline CDR1 LNHDA, CDR2 SQIVND (reference sequence). This clone was observed a handful of times. The target antigen is unknown. TCRdb's copy holds only in-frame clones and misses some; the assay was immunoSEQ multiplex PCR. Of roughly 30,000 clones listed, 70% to 80% were seen once; the top ten hold roughly 4%. This sequence originates from an adult who received the AZD1222 COVID-19 vaccine. This sequence joins TRBV19 and TRBJ1-1; D perhaps matches TRBD1 (6 bases). Sequenced material: peripheral blood, taken 28 days after the second AZD1222 dose. The CDR3 bases are TGTGCCAGTAGGACGGGACACCGGAACACTGAAGCTTTCTTT. As protein: CASRTGHRNTEAFF.